These 26 T cell receptor beta chains share one sample of origin, sequenced in a study of T cell clonality in common variable immunodeficiency. Study conclusions and caveats: Reportedly, TCR beta sequences from common variable immunodeficiency showed fewer deletions and N-nucleotide insertions.

TCRdb's copy holds only in-frame clones and misses some; the assay was immunoSEQ multiplex PCR. This table holds approximately 21,000 clones with no singletons; the top ten claim approximately 2.6%. Antigen specificity for these receptors is unknown. Sequencing was performed on peripheral blood mononuclear cells. These receptors all come from a human donor with common variable immunodeficiency.

As regards this clone: With the read ending 3 residues before the CDR3 end, the germline J gene is used to fill in that end. The chain links TRBV18 to TRBJ2-3, with 9 bases that match TRBD1. Trimming cost V 5 bases and J 5 bases; bases outside gene matches: 5. There are 14 residues in the CDR3. Looked up from germline, CDR1 is KGHSH and CDR2 is LQKENI. Incomplete CDR3 DNA: TGTGCCAGCTCAGGACAGGGGCAAAGAGATACG. As protein: CASSGQGQRDT. The CDR3 reads in full as CASSGQGQRDTQYF.

This clone was seen a handful of times. The CDR3 end lies 3 residues beyond the end of the read and is filled in from the germline J gene. V and J are TRBV6-4 and TRBJ2-3, with D possibly matching TRBD2 (6 bases). The CDR3 covers 15 residues. Looked up from germline, CDR1 is MRHNA and CDR2 is SNTAGT. Trimming took off 2 bases at V and 0 bases at J, with 9 bases between the two ends. Incomplete CDR3 DNA: TGTGCCAGCAGTGACGGGGGGACTAGCACAGATACG. It specifies CASSDGGTSTDT. The complete CDR3 reads CASSDGGTSTDTQYF.

This clone showed up just a few times. The CDR3 goes on 3 residues after the read ends, and that part is filled in from the germline J gene. The chain carries TRBV7-9 and TRBJ2-5; D perhaps matches TRBD1 (6 bases). The V end lost 5 bases, the J end lost 5 bases, and 9 bases lay between the germline ends. Germline CDR1 and CDR2: SEHNR and FQNEAQ (reference sequence). CDR3 length: 12 residues. The DNA read from the CDR3 is TGTGCCAGCAGCGGACAGAGTGAGACC. It is translated as CASSGQSET. The whole CDR3 sequence reads CASSGQSETQYF.

This clone has a handful of counts. The read falls 3 residues short of the CDR3 end, and the missing part is taken from the germline J gene. The chain carries TRBV7-2 and TRBJ1-6; D is unresolved. The germline V gene encodes CDR1 SGHTA and CDR2 FQGNSA. This CDR3 spans 15 amino acids. Deletions cut 1 base from V and 8 bases from J, with 12 bases between. Partial CDR3 DNA: TGTGCCAGCAGCTTAGGGGCCTCACATGATTCACCC. Encoded protein: CASSLGASHDSP. The full CDR3 reads CASSLGASHDSPLHF.

This clone was detected only a few times. Read coverage stops 3 residues before the CDR3 terminus; the germline J gene supplies the remainder. The chain couples TRBV7-2 to TRBJ2-7; TRBD2 is a possible D gene (6 bases). The CDR3 contains 15 residues. CDR1 is SGHTA, CDR2 FQGNSA, per germline. V was clipped by 3 bases and J by 6 bases, with 18 bases between them. The DNA read from the CDR3 is TGTGCCAGCAGCTTGGGGGGTACGGTCTCCGGCGAG. As protein: CASSLGGTVSGE. The CDR3 in full is CASSLGGTVSGEQYF.

This clone has just a few counts. The read terminates 3 residues before the CDR3 end, so the remaining end is supplied by the germline J gene. The chain recombines TRBV30 with TRBJ2-2; D remains unclear. Germline V gives CDR1 GTSNPN, CDR2 SVGIG (reference sequence). V was clipped by 2 bases and J by 5 bases, with 9 bases between them. The CDR3 runs to 13 residues. The covered CDR3 bases are TGTGCCTGGAGTCTCGGTCTGACCGGGGAG. It specifies CAWSLGLTGE. The entire CDR3 protein is CAWSLGLTGELFF.

About this clone itself: The read falls 3 residues short of the CDR3 end, and the missing part is taken from the germline J gene. The chain uses TRBV19 and TRBJ1-5, with 11 bases matching TRBD1. With V trimmed by 4 bases and J by 6 bases, 14 bases remained unmatched. This CDR3 contains 18 residues. Germline V CDR1 and CDR2: LNHDA, SQIVND (reference sequence). CDR3 DNA, as far as it was read: TGTGCCAGTAGTACCCGACATACCGGACAGGGGGCAGGTCAGCCC. This sequence encodes CASSTRHTGQGAGQP. The entire CDR3 protein is CASSTRHTGQGAGQPQHF.

This clone is classed as medium-sized. The sequenced fragment ends 3 residues before the CDR3 boundary, so the rest is inferred from the germline J gene. The chain uses TRBV19 and TRBJ2-1; 12 nucleotides align to TRBD2. Germline V lookup: CDR1 LNHDA, CDR2 SQIVND (reference sequence). V trimming: 7 bases; J trimming: 6 bases; junction bases outside the gene matches: 7. The CDR3 is 15 residues long. The CDR3 bases that were read are TGTGCCAGTACCTACAGACTAGCGGGAGTCAATGAG. It specifies CASTYRLAGVNE. In full, the CDR3 is CASTYRLAGVNEQFF.

Comments on this clone: The CDR3 end lies 3 residues beyond the end of the read and is filled in from the germline J gene. The rearrangement uses TRBV7-2 and TRBJ1-1; TRBD1 agrees at 7 bases. The V segment lost 3 bases and the J segment 3 bases; nucleotides outside the gene matches: 7. The CDR3 spans 15 residues. Germline CDR1 is SGHTA and CDR2 is FQGNSA. CDR3 sequence: CASSFKGGGYTEAFF. Partial CDR3 DNA: TGTGCCAGCAGCTTTAAAGGGGGCGGATACACTGAA.

This clone has just a few counts. The sequence runs out 3 residues before the end of the CDR3; the remainder is reconstructed from the germline J gene. The chain couples TRBV7-9 to TRBJ2-3; 12 bases align to TRBD2. CDR1 is SEHNR and CDR2 is FQNEAQ in the germline V gene (reference sequence). The V segment lost 6 bases and the J segment 6 bases; nucleotides outside the gene matches: 7. The CDR3 is made up of 15 amino acids. CDR3: CASSYTSGRRDTQYF. CDR3 bases read: TGTGCCAGCAGTTACACTAGCGGGAGGCGTGATACG.

This clone has more than one count but fewer than ten. The read ends 3 residues before the CDR3 terminus; that terminus is restored from the germline J gene. The chain is built from TRBV19 and TRBJ1-2; weak D call: TRBD1 (5 bases). V was shortened by 3 bases and J by 4 bases, with 9 bases between the two germline ends. CDR3 length equals 13 residues. Germline V CDR1 and CDR2: LNHDA, SQIVND (reference sequence). Incomplete CDR3 DNA: TGTGCCAGTAGTATCTGGAGGGGCTATGGC. This translates into CASSIWRGYG. The whole CDR3 is CASSIWRGYGYTF.

Note on this clone: The read gets to within 3 residues of the CDR3 end, and the germline J gene fills in the rest. The chain has TRBV7-9 and TRBJ1-5, with 10 bases lining up with TRBD1. The V gene end was trimmed by 8 bases and the J gene end by 7 bases; junction bases not matched to a gene: 11. The CDR3 extends over 15 amino acids. CDR1 is SEHNR and CDR2 is FQNEAQ in the germline V gene (reference sequence). CDR3 bases read: TGTGCCAGCTCTTCCGGACAGGGGGTAAACCAGCCC. It translates to CASSSGQGVNQP. The whole CDR3 region reads CASSSGQGVNQPQHF.

With regard to this clone: The sequence runs out 3 residues before the end of the CDR3; the remainder is reconstructed from the germline J gene. This sequence joins TRBV7-2 and TRBJ1-5; D perhaps matches TRBD1 (5 bases). The germline V gene has CDR1 SGHTA and CDR2 FQGNSA. The germline V and J ends were trimmed by 5 bases and 9 bases, with 17 bases remaining between them. The CDR3 has 14 amino acids. CDR3 region: CASSGSRALGPQHF. Partial CDR3 DNA: TGTGCCAGCAGCGGAAGCAGGGCCCTAGGGCCC. Full variable domain (remainder filled in from reference TRBV7-2 and TRBJ1-5): GAGVSQSPSNKVTEKGKDVELRCDPISGHTALYWYRQSLGQGLEFLIYFQGNSAPDKSGLPSDRFSAERTGGSVSTLTIQRTQQEDSAVYLCASSGSRALGPQHFGDGTRLSIL.

This clone appeared a few times. Sequencing ends 3 residues short of the CDR3 end; the germline J gene provides the rest. The chain has TRBV19 and TRBJ1-5, with a possible D match to TRBD1 (5 bases). Trimming shortened V by 6 bases and J by 4 bases, and 13 bases separated the two germline ends. CDR3 size: 14 residues. Germline CDR1 LNHDA, CDR2 SQIVND (reference sequence). CDR3 sequence reads: CASSVRGDNQPQHF. The covered CDR3 bases are TGTGCCAGTAGCGTACGGGGGGATAATCAGCCC.

This clone was recorded a few times. The read is 3 residues too short to cover the CDR3 end, so that end is filled in from the germline J gene. V usage is TRBV19 and J usage is TRBJ1-5, with D uncertain. Germline V gene sequence: CDR1 LNHDA, CDR2 SQIVND (reference sequence). Trimming stripped 5 bases from V and 0 bases from J, with 17 bases between. This CDR3 spans 17 amino acids. The CDR3 sequence is CASSSIVATASNQPQHF. CDR3 bases read: TGTGCCAGTAGTTCAATCGTCGCCACAGCTAGCAATCAGCCC.

This clone rates as medium-sized. From the germline J gene comes the end of the CDR3, since the read stops 3 residues before it. The V gene is TRBV20-1, the J gene TRBJ2-7; 8 nucleotides line up with TRBD2. Germline V gene sequence: CDR1 DFQATT, CDR2 SNEGSKA (reference sequence). The CDR3 loop spans 14 amino acids. J gave up 6 bases and V 5 bases, and 12 bases lay outside the gene matches. The CDR3 DNA, read in part, is TGCAGTGCTCCACCGGGACTAGAACCCTTCGAG. It is translated as CSAPPGLEPFE. In full, the CDR3 is CSAPPGLEPFEQYF.

This clone was counted a few times. The read falls 3 residues short of the CDR3 end, and the missing part is taken from the germline J gene. The chain uses TRBV2 and TRBJ2-2; 10 bases fit TRBD2. CDR1 and CDR2 from the germline V gene are SNHLY and FYNNEI. J lost 6 bases, V lost 0 bases, and 7 bases had no gene match. This CDR3 contains 17 residues. The DNA read from the CDR3 is TGTGCCAGCAGTGAAGCCATGCTAGCGGGAGTGGCCGGGGAG. This encodes CASSEAMLAGVAGE. The full CDR3 reads CASSEAMLAGVAGELFF.

This clone turned up a few times. Read sequence stops 3 residues before the CDR3 end, and the germline J gene provides the missing end. The rearrangement joins TRBV19 to TRBJ2-5; D is possibly TRBD1 (6 bases). Germline V CDR1 and CDR2: LNHDA, SQIVND (reference sequence). The germline V and J ends were trimmed by 3 bases and 5 bases, with 13 bases remaining between them. The CDR3 has 14 amino acids. CDR3 residues: CASSIGRGHETQYF. CDR3 DNA (partial): TGTGCCAGTAGTATTGGCAGGGGTCACGAGACC.

In this sample, this clone turned up a few times. The sequenced fragment ends 3 residues before the CDR3 boundary, so the rest is inferred from the germline J gene. The genes are TRBV7-9 and TRBJ1-1, with a weak D call TRBD1 (5 bases). Germline CDR1 is SEHNR and CDR2 is FQNEAQ (reference sequence). The CDR3 length is 15 residues. V lost 6 bases and J lost 0, with 14 bases in between. Partial CDR3 DNA: TGTGCCAGCAGTCAAAGGCGGGGGATGAACACTGAA. This gives the protein CASSQRRGMNTE. The full CDR3 reads CASSQRRGMNTEAFF.

On this clone itself: Read data end 3 residues before the CDR3 end; the end is taken from the germline J gene. The V call is TRBV20-1, the J call TRBJ2-5; TRBD1 aligns across 9 bases. This CDR3 is built from 15 residues. V shed 3 bases, J shed 7 bases, and the junction held 12 bases outside the gene matches. The germline CDR1 and CDR2 sequences are DFQATT and SNEGSKA (reference sequence). The CDR3 loop is CSARSAGTGTRTQYF. The CDR3 DNA, read in part, is TGCAGTGCTAGGTCCGCCGGGACAGGGACCCGGACC.

This clone was found a few times. The CDR3 end falls 3 residues outside the read, so it is completed with the germline J gene. V and J are TRBV19 and TRBJ1-2, with D possibly TRBD1 on 5 matching bases. The CDR3 has 15 amino acids. The V end was cut by 6 bases, the J end by 5 bases, with 19 bases between. In germline, CDR1 is LNHDA, CDR2 SQIVND (reference sequence). The part of the CDR3 DNA that was read is TGTGCCAGTAGCCGCGGGGCCGGGGAAGGGTATGGC. Translated: CASSRGAGEGYG. The whole CDR3 sequence reads CASSRGAGEGYGYTF.

With regard to this clone: The sequence runs out 3 residues before the end of the CDR3; the remainder is reconstructed from the germline J gene. The chain uses TRBV7-8 and TRBJ1-5, with D possibly TRBD1 on 6 matching bases. Trimming stripped 5 bases from V and 2 bases from J, with 19 bases between. The CDR3 consists of 17 residues. Germline V gene sequence: CDR1 SGHVS, CDR2 FQNEAQ. The CDR3 is CASSTPKAAGGNQPQHF. The DNA read from the CDR3 is TGTGCCAGCAGCACGCCCAAAGCGGCAGGGGGCAATCAGCCC. Supplemented by reference TRBV7-8 and TRBJ1-5, the full variable domain reads GAGVSQSPRYKVAKRGQDVALRCDPISGHVSLFWYQQALGQGPEFLTYFQNEAQLDKSGLPSDRFFAERPEGSVSTLKIQRTQQEDSAVYLCASSTPKAAGGNQPQHFGDGTRLSIL.

This clone was counted a few times. The read is 3 residues too short to cover the CDR3 end, so that end is filled in from the germline J gene. The chain links TRBV7-8 to TRBJ2-5; perhaps D is TRBD1 or TRBD2 (5 bases each). Germline V CDR1 and CDR2: SGHVS, FQNEAQ. The CDR3 has 16 amino acids. V lost 1 base to trimming and J lost 7 bases, with 19 bases between them. CDR3 loop: CASSLELEGRGGTQYF. Partial CDR3 DNA: TGTGCCAGCAGCTTAGAGTTAGAGGGGCGAGGAGGGACC.

Concerning this clone itself: The DNA ends 3 residues before the CDR3 does, and the rest of the CDR3 is filled in from the germline J gene. This rearrangement joins TRBV5-1 to TRBJ1-1, with 10 bases that match TRBD1. This CDR3 has 14 amino acids. Germline lookup yields CDR1 SGHRS and CDR2 YFSETQ. V gave up 4 bases and J gave up 1 base; unmatched junction bases: 1. The covered CDR3 bases are TGCGCCAGCAGCGGACAGGGGGGGAACACTGAA. This translates into CASSGQGGNTE. The full CDR3 sequence reads CASSGQGGNTEAFF. Drawing the rest from reference TRBV5-1 and TRBJ1-1, the complete variable domain is KAGVTQTPRYLIKTRGQQVTLSCSPISGHRSVSWYQQTPGQGLQFLFEYFSETQRNKGNFPGRFSGRQFSNSRSEMNVSTLELGDSALYLCASSGQGGNTEAFFGQGTRLTVV.

This clone has a handful of counts. The CDR3 end falls 3 residues outside the read, so it is completed with the germline J gene. This chain joins TRBV7-6 and TRBJ2-2; 7 positions match TRBD1. The junction had 3 bases not matched to a gene; V was cut back by 1 base and J by 4 bases. The germline gives CDR1 SGHVS, CDR2 FNYEAQ. The CDR3 spans 15 residues. CDR3 protein: CASSLEGQFTGELFF. The part of the CDR3 DNA that was read is TGTGCCAGCAGCTTAGAGGGACAGTTCACCGGGGAG.

A remark on this clone: The CDR3 end lies 3 residues beyond the end of the read and is filled in from the germline J gene. The chain recombines TRBV7-2 with TRBJ2-2, with D hard to call. The CDR3 length is 12 residues. V gave up 5 bases and J gave up 6 bases, with 7 bases separating them. CDR1 and CDR2 from the germline V gene are SGHTA and FQGNSA. Partial CDR3 DNA: TGTGCCAGCAGCCCCCACTCCGGGGAG. Residues: CASSPHSGE. In full, the CDR3 reads CASSPHSGELFF. Together with reference TRBV7-2 and TRBJ2-2, the CDR3 gives the full variable domain: GAGVSQSPSNKVTEKGKDVELRCDPISGHTALYWYRQSLGQGLEFLIYFQGNSAPDKSGLPSDRFSAERTGGSVSTLTIQRTQQEDSAVYLCASSPHSGELFFGEGSRLTVL.